The 29 T cell receptor beta chains reported below all come from one sample, sequenced in a study of shared T cell receptors in the human thymus. Only in-frame clones appear in the TCRdb table, and some are missing; sequencing was by immunoSEQ multiplex PCR. This repertoire shows roughly 700,000 clones, 88% found once; its top ten account for about 0.01%. This sample was shared with a second study, whose subject was human thymus T cells.

The specimen was thymocytes. The receptors were sampled from a boy less than two years old with a congenital heart defect.

This chain connects TRBV6-1 to TRBJ1-2; no clear D gene. This CDR3 is 15 amino acids long. From germline, CDR1 is MNHNS and CDR2 SASEGT. V lost 7 bases to trimming and J lost 4 bases, with 19 bases between them. The chain's CDR3 is CASTGVASRGYGYTF. The CDR3 DNA is TGTGCCAGCACGGGAGTGGCGTCCCGGGGCTATGGCTACACCTTC.

CDR3 sequence reads: CASGLSGHPFYEQYF. Written as DNA, the CDR3 is TGTGCCAGCGGTCTTAGCGGACACCCGTTCTACGAGCAGTACTTC. The genes are TRBV4-2 and TRBJ2-7; possibly TRBD2 for D (6 bases). V gave up 8 bases and J gave up 3 bases, with 20 bases separating them. Looked up from germline, CDR1 is LGHNA and CDR2 is YNFKEQ. There are 15 residues in the CDR3.

In its sample, this clone was seen a few times. The chain recombines TRBV11-1 with TRBJ2-7; 8 nucleotides line up with TRBD2. The CDR3 totals 16 residues. The ends lost 1 base at V and 3 bases at J; junction bases unmatched: 8. In germline, CDR1 is SGHAT, CDR2 FQDESV (reference sequence). In DNA, the CDR3 is TGTGCCAGCAGCTTAGGGCCTAGCGGGCTACTCTACGAGCAGTACTTC. Amino acids: CASSLGPSGLLYEQYF.

The chain employs TRBV6-5 and TRBJ2-5; perhaps TRBD1 as D (7 bases). V lost 5 bases and J 5 bases, leaving 15 bases between the germline ends. Germline CDR1 reads MNHEY; CDR2 reads SVGAGI. The CDR3 has 14 amino acids. Here the CDR3 reads CASSPGGNRETQYF. CDR3 nucleotide sequence: TGTGCCAGCAGTCCAGGGGGGAATAGGGAGACCCAGTACTTC.

The rearrangement links TRBV4-2 to TRBJ2-3, with a possible D match to TRBD1 (8 bases). Germline V lookup: CDR1 LGHNA, CDR2 YNFKEQ. The V end lost 0 bases, the J end lost 4 bases, and 20 bases lay between the germline ends. CDR3 size: 18 residues. The CDR3 DNA sequence: TGTGCCAGCAGCCAAGACGGGGGGACAGGAGCCCGGGCAGATACGCAGTATTTT. Its protein is CASSQDGGTGARADTQYF.

V gene TRBV15 combines with J gene TRBJ2-3; D perhaps matches TRBD1 (5 bases). Germline lookup yields CDR1 LNHNV and CDR2 YYDKDF (reference sequence). There are 13 residues in the CDR3. The V gene lost 6 bases and the J gene lost 9 bases, with 16 bases spanning the gap. CDR3 nucleotides: TGTGCCACCAGTCCAGCTACGGCAGGGACGCAGTATTTT. It codes for CATSPATAGTQYF. Based on the CDR3 plus reference TRBV15 and TRBJ2-3, the full variable domain is DAMVIQNPRYQVTQFGKPVTLSCSQTLNHNVMYWYQQKSSQAPKLLFHYYDKDFNNEADTPDNFQSRRPNTSFCFLDIRSPGLGDTAMYLCATSPATAGTQYFGPGTRLTVL.

The chain joins TRBV15 to TRBJ2-5; the match to TRBD2 covers 10 bases. The tail of the sequence fits TRBJ2-7 better, so the J call may be wrong. The CDR3 is 16 residues long. CDR1 LNHNV and CDR2 YYDKDF come from the germline V gene (reference sequence). Here the CDR3 reads CATSRDQVAGGHEQYF. Here the CDR3 DNA reads TGTGCCACCAGCAGAGATCAGGTAGCGGGAGGCCACGAGCAGTACTTC.

This rearrangement joins TRBV5-1 to TRBJ2-1, with TRBD2 matching 9 bases. The junction had 9 bases not matched to a gene; V was cut back by 4 bases and J by 7 bases. The germline gives CDR1 SGHRS, CDR2 YFSETQ. The CDR3 loop spans 15 amino acids. The CDR3 coding sequence is TGCGCCAGCAGCCTTAGCGGGAGAGCCGGAAATGAGCAGTTCTTC. It encodes CASSLSGRAGNEQFF.

J is TRBJ2-7 and V is TRBV4-1; 9 bases are a match to TRBD1. V lost 1 base, J lost 4 bases, and 2 bases stayed unmatched. The CDR3 is 14 amino acids. Germline CDR1 reads MGHRA; CDR2 reads YSYEKL. The CDR3 here is CASSQVGQGYEQYF. The DNA for the CDR3 is TGCGCCAGCAGCCAAGTGGGACAGGGTTACGAGCAGTACTTC.

The chain employs TRBV28 and TRBJ2-5, with a weak D call TRBD1 (6 bases). The V gene's germline CDR1 is MDHEN and CDR2 SYDVKM. This CDR3 is built from 14 residues. The V end lost 6 bases, the J end lost 0 bases, and 11 bases lay between the germline ends. CDR3 bases: TGTGCCAGCAGCAATGACAGGTACCAAGAGACCCAGTACTTC. Protein: CASSNDRYQETQYF.

V and J are TRBV18 and TRBJ2-1; TRBD2 might be the D (6 bases). V was pared by 3 bases and J by 8 bases, with 20 bases between. Germline lookup yields CDR1 KGHSH and CDR2 LQKENI. CDR3 length equals 16 residues. The CDR3 coding sequence is TGTGCCAGCTCACCTCTTGGGGCGGGATTTCCAGATGAGCAGTTCTTC. It yields the protein CASSPLGAGFPDEQFF.

J is TRBJ2-7 and V is TRBV30; 11 bases match TRBD1. This CDR3 is built from 16 residues. The V gene's germline CDR1 is GTSNPN and CDR2 SVGIG (reference sequence). Unmatched junction bases numbered 13, after V lost 3 bases and J lost 6 bases. Written as DNA, the CDR3 is TGTGCCTGGAGGGAGCGACCACCGGGACAGGGGGGCGAGCAGTACTTC. The encoded protein is CAWRERPPGQGGEQYF. The full variable domain, completed using reference TRBV30 and TRBJ2-7, is SQTIHQWPATLVQPVGSPLSLECTVEGTSNPNLYWYRQAAGRGLQLLFYSVGIGQISSEVPQNLSASRPQDRQFILSSKKLLLSDSGFYLCAWRERPPGQGGEQYFGPGTRLTVT.

This clone is a singleton in its sample. One end of the junction fails to match germline, which may point to a read error. This rearrangement joins TRBV7-9 to TRBJ1-2; D is perhaps TRBD1 (5 bases). Per the germline V gene, CDR1 is SEHNR and CDR2 is FQNEAQ (reference sequence). The CDR3 runs 10 residues. The CDR3 nucleotides are TGTGCCAGCAGCTTTCCTGGACAAGCCTTC. This sequence encodes CASSFPGQAF.

V and J are TRBV27 and TRBJ2-1; tentative D call: TRBD2 (6 bases). Germline CDR1 MNHEY, CDR2 SMNVEV (reference sequence). There are 13 residues in the CDR3. The V gene lost 2 bases and the J gene lost 9 bases, with 11 bases spanning the gap. The CDR3 loop is CASSLARGGEQFF. Here the CDR3 DNA reads TGTGCCAGCAGTTTAGCGAGGGGAGGTGAGCAGTTCTTC.

This chain's CDR3 is CASSPPGHNTGELFF. For the CDR3, the DNA is TGTGCCAGCAGTCCTCCGGGACACAACACCGGGGAGCTGTTTTTT. The V and J genes are TRBV28 and TRBJ2-2, with TRBD1 as a possible D gene (6 bases). The length of the CDR3 is 15 residues. V lost 5 bases to trimming and J lost 2 bases, with 12 bases between them. The V gene's germline CDR1 is MDHEN and CDR2 SYDVKM.

The rearrangement links TRBV2 to TRBJ2-7; no firm D call. The CDR3 has 17 residues. The V and J ends lost 2 bases and 3 bases respectively, with 20 bases between them. CDR1 is SNHLY and CDR2 is FYNNEI in the germline V gene. CDR3 sequence: CASSESGGSHCCYEQYF. In DNA, the CDR3 is TGTGCCAGCAGTGAATCGGGTGGGTCCCACTGTTGCTACGAGCAGTACTTC.

The V gene is TRBV7-2, the J gene TRBJ1-3; D may be TRBD1 (5 bases). Between the trimmed V and J ends, which lost 3 bases and 0 bases, there was a span of 12 bases. Germline CDR1 is SGHTA and CDR2 is FQGNSA. The CDR3 spans 16 residues. CDR3 amino acids: CASSLNGHPSGNTIYF. CDR3 DNA: TGTGCCAGCAGCTTGAACGGACACCCCTCTGGAAACACCATATATTTT.

The chain employs TRBV15 and TRBJ1-1; possibly TRBD1 for D (6 bases). V shed 0 bases and J shed 10 bases, with 24 bases lying between them. The germline V gene encodes CDR1 LNHNV and CDR2 YYDKDF (reference sequence). This CDR3 region has 17 residues. The CDR3 nucleotides are TGTGCCACCAGCAGAGATAGGGCCAGGGGTAAGGGAACCTTAGCTTTCTTT. Translated: CATSRDRARGKGTLAFF.

The J gene is TRBJ1-3, the V gene TRBV2; tentative D call: TRBD1 (5 bases). V dropped 3 bases and J dropped 0 bases, with 9 bases sitting between them. CDR3 length: 15 amino acids. Germline V gives CDR1 SNHLY, CDR2 FYNNEI. CDR3 sequence reads: CASSEGRNSGNTIYF. DNA of the CDR3: TGTGCCAGCAGTGAGGGGCGGAACTCTGGAAACACCATATATTTT.

The chain carries TRBV13 and TRBJ2-7; D perhaps matches TRBD2 (6 bases). Germline CDR1 PRHDT, CDR2 FYEKMQ (reference sequence). The CDR3 has 17 residues. Trimming took off 5 bases at V and 2 bases at J, with 22 bases between the two ends. CDR3 in amino acids: CASSARDDLGAPYEQYF. The CDR3 DNA reads as TGTGCCAGCAGCGCGCGGGACGACTTAGGGGCCCCCTACGAGCAGTACTTC.

The genes are TRBV28 and TRBJ2-5; 7 bases align to TRBD1. CDR1 is MDHEN and CDR2 is SYDVKM in the germline V gene. V lost 5 bases, J lost 4 bases, and 7 bases stayed unmatched. The CDR3 covers 14 residues. The CDR3 region is CASSTTGFPETQYF. The CDR3 region has the DNA TGTGCCAGCAGTACGACAGGGTTCCCAGAGACCCAGTACTTC.

The rearrangement uses TRBV27 and TRBJ2-1; TRBD2 aligns across 12 bases. The CDR3 totals 15 residues. After removal of 3 bases from V and 7 bases from J, the junction contained 4 bases not matched to a gene. Germline V CDR1 and CDR2: MNHEY, SMNVEV (reference sequence). CDR3 protein: CASSFSSGRGNEQFF. CDR3 DNA sequence: TGTGCCAGCAGTTTCTCTAGCGGGAGGGGAAATGAGCAGTTCTTC.

The chain has TRBV5-1 and TRBJ1-1, with a tentative D call TRBD1 (6 bases). The ends were cut back, 2 bases at V and 0 bases at J, with 14 bases in the middle. The length of the CDR3 is 16 residues. CDR1 and CDR2 (germline): SGHRS, YFSETQ. This CDR3 is CASSLPRGTMNTEAFF. The CDR3 DNA follows: TGCGCCAGCAGCTTACCCAGGGGCACCATGAACACTGAAGCTTTCTTT.

The CDR3 sequence: CSVGVGLAGQNEQFF. The CDR3 DNA is TGCAGCGTTGGGGTCGGACTAGCGGGACAAAATGAGCAGTTCTTC. The chain employs TRBV29-1 and TRBJ2-1, with TRBD2 matching over 12 bases. After removal of 4 bases from V and 7 bases from J, the junction contained 8 bases not matched to a gene. The CDR3 totals 15 residues. The germline V gene has CDR1 SQVTM and CDR2 ANQGSEA.

The chain couples TRBV27 to TRBJ2-3; TRBD2 matches 7 bases. CDR1 MNHEY and CDR2 SMNVEV come from the germline V gene (reference sequence). The CDR3 contains 14 residues. The J segment lost 6 bases and the V segment lost 6 bases, leaving 9 bases of the junction unmatched. In DNA, the CDR3 is TGTGCCAGCAGCTATGGGCGGGAGTCGGATACGCAGTATTTT. This translates into CASSYGRESDTQYF.

The chain recombines TRBV20-1 with TRBJ2-4, with D unresolved. With 6 bases removed from V and 4 bases from J, the gap between germline ends came to 7 bases. The germline V gene has CDR1 DFQATT and CDR2 SNEGSKA (reference sequence). The CDR3 spans 11 residues. The DNA for the CDR3 is TGCAGTGCCAGATATAAAAACATTCAGTACTTC. This translates into CSARYKNIQYF.

In this sample, this clone turned up once. This chain joins TRBV5-1 and TRBJ2-2; the D gene is possibly TRBD1 (6 bases). Trimming stripped 3 bases from V and 5 bases from J, with 17 bases between. Germline V lookup: CDR1 SGHRS, CDR2 YFSETQ. The CDR3 sequence is 16 residues long. CDR3 nucleotides: TGCGCCAGCAGCTGGGACAAAGCCCAATTTACCGGGGAGCTGTTTTTT. Translated, it gives CASSWDKAQFTGELFF.

This chain joins TRBV15 and TRBJ1-5, with TRBD1 identical over 8 bases. The CDR3 loop spans 15 amino acids. Germline V gives CDR1 LNHNV, CDR2 YYDKDF (reference sequence). The V and J ends lost 2 bases and 2 bases, in that order; junction bases with no gene match: 2. CDR3 DNA: TGTGCCACCAGCAGACAGACAGGGGGCAATCAGCCCCAGCATTTT. Translating gives CATSRQTGGNQPQHF.

The J gene is TRBJ2-5, the V gene TRBV6-1; TRBD2 matches at 9 bases. The CDR3 contains 17 residues. CDR1 and CDR2 from the germline V gene are MNHNS and SASEGT. J was trimmed by 0 bases and V by 3 bases; bases with no gene match: 8. The CDR3 bases are TGTGCCAGCAGTGACAAAGCTAGCGGGATAGACCAAGAGACCCAGTACTTC. Translation: CASSDKASGIDQETQYF.